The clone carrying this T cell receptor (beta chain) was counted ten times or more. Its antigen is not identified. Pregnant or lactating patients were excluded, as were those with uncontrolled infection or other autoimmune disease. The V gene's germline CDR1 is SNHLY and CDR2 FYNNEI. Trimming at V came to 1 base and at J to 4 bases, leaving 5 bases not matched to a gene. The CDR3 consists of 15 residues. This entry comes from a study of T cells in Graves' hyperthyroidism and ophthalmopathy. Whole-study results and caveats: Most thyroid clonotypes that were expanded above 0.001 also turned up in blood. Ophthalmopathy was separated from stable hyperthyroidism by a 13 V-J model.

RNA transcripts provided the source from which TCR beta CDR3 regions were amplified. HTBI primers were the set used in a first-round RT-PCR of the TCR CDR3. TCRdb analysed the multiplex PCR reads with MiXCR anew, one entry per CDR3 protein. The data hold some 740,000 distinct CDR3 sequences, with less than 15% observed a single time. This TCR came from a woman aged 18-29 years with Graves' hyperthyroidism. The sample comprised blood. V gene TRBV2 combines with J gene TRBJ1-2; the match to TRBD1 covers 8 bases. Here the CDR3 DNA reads TGTGCCAGCAGTGAAGAGGGGACAGGCTCCTATGGCTACACCTTC. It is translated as CASSEEGTGSYGYTF. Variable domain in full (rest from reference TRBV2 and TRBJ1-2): EPEVTQTPSHQVTQMGQEVILRCVPISNHLYFYWYRQILGQKVEFLVSFYNNEISEKSEIFDDQFSVERPDGSNFTLKIRSTKLEDSAMYFCASSEEGTGSYGYTFGSGTRLTVV.